This TCR beta chain was identified in a study of PD-1 blockade in classical Hodgkin lymphoma (dated by TCRdb to 2018 to 2020). For the study in its entirety: To define a peripheral blood immune signature of response to PD-1 blockade in classical Hodgkin lymphoma, the study combined TCR beta sequencing with CyTOF. Broad study findings and their caveats: The study was restricted to a single clinical trial cohort, and the causes of repertoire differences, possibly disease activity or prior therapy, were left undefined. Baseline TCR diversity was reported to be lower in newly diagnosed patients than in healthy donors, and even lower in relapsed/refractory patients.

The Qiagen DNeasy kit was used to extract genomic DNA from unsorted PBMCs and from the negatively selected CD4+ and CD8+ fractions. Amplification of TCR beta CDR3 regions was done by immunoSEQ multiplex PCR with primers that anneal to V and J segments. A synthetic immune receptor repertoire was used to minimize amplification bias, and any remaining bias was removed computationally after sequencing. In the original analysis: Repertoire diversity was quantified as the Shannon entropy index using custom Python scripts. The unsorted, CD4+ and CD8+ repertoires were each analyzed separately, with the exception of combined analyses, where CD4+ and CD8+ sequences were merged in silico. As stored in TCRdb, this immuneACCESS dataset retains in-frame rearrangements with V and J assigned. A fraction of the clones does not appear; measured against another copy, unresolved V genes explain less than half of the discrepancy, and the remainder lacks a known reason. That table furnishes V, J and clone size, whereas the DNA furnished D and trimming. This sample has tens of thousands of clones in its table, and nearly 95% of those were observed once. The ten largest make up approximately 3.9% of the sample.

The time point label here, explained by the study, means: newly diagnosed, previously untreated cHL patient sample. To serve as a comparison group for the relapsed/refractory trial patients, PBMCs were sequenced from patients with newly diagnosed, previously untreated classical Hodgkin lymphoma. Peripheral blood was collected in 8 mL Vacutainer Cell Preparation Tubes, from which PBMCs were isolated by centrifugation and then cryopreserved. Concerning this clone: The target of this receptor is not known. No much larger clone exists at a distance of one base, and base qualities are not known.

After removal of 8 bases from V and 4 bases from J, the junction retains 4 bases not matched to a gene. Based on the germline V gene (reference sequence), the CDR1 and CDR2 sequences are LNHDA and SQIVND. Counted from cysteine to phenylalanine, this CDR3 has 14 amino acids. Just CDR3 DNA is preserved here, 42 bases in frame from base 1. In this chain, TRBV19 is recombined with TRBJ1-6, and TRBD1 aligns with 8 junction nucleotides. Material for sequencing was peripheral blood mononuclear cells (PBMCs). The sequence derives from a human donor with classical Hodgkin lymphoma. The nucleotide sequence is TGTGCCAGTGGAAGGGACAGGTATAATTCACCCCTCCACTTT. This translates into CASGRDRYNSPLHF.